This T cell receptor (beta chain) stems from a study of control samples from healthy donors and cancer patients. TCRdb keeps only in-frame clones here, not all; method: immunoSEQ multiplex PCR. The data show 130,000 to 150,000 clones, around 94% seen once. The CDR3 runs to 15 residues. CDR1 is SGHDT and CDR2 is YYEEEE in the germline V gene. Deletions cut 2 bases from V and 0 bases from J, with 12 bases between. The sequencing sample was made of PBMCs. The receptor comes from a man aged 55 to 70 with colorectal cancer. The rearrangement uses TRBV5-6 and TRBJ2-7, with unresolved D. The CDR3 DNA follows: TGTGCCAGCAGCTTCGTCAACAGCATCTCCTACGAGCAGTACTTC. This translates into CASSFVNSISYEQYF.